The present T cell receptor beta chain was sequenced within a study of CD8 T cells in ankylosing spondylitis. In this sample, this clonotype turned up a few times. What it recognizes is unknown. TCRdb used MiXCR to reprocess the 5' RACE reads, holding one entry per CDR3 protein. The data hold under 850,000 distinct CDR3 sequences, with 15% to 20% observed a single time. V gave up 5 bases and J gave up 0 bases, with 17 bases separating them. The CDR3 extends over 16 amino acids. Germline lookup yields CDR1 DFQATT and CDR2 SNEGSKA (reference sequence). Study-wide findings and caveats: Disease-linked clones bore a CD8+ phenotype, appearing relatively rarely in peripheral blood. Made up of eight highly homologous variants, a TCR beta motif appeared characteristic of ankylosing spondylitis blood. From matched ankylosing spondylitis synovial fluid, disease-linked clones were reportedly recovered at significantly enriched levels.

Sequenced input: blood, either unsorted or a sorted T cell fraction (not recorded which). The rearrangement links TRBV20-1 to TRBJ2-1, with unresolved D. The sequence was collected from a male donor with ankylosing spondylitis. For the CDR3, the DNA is TGCAGTGCTCGTCCCCCTCGGACGACCTCCTACAATGAGCAGTTCTTC. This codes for CSARPPRTTSYNEQFF.